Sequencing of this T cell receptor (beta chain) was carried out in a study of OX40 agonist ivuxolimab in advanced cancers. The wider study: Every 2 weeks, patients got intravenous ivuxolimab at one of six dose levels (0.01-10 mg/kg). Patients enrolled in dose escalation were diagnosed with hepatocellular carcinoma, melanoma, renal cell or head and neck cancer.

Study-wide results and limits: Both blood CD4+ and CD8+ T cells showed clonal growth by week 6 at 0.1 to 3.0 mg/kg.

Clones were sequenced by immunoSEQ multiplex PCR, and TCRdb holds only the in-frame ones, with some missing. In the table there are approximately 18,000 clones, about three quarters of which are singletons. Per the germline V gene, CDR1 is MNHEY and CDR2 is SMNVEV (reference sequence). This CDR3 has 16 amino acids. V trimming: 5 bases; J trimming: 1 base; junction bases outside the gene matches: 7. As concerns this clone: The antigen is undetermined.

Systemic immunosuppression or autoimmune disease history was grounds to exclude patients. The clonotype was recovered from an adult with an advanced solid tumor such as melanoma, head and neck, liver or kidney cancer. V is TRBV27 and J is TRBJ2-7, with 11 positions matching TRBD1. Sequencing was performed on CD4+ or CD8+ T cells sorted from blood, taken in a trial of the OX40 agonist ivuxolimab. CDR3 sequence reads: CASSRAGTGGSYEQYF. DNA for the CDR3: TGTGCCAGCAGTCGAGCCGGGACAGGGGGTTCCTACGAGCAGTACTTC.